Presented here are 15 T cell receptor beta chains from one specimen sequenced in a study of cytomegalovirus exposure and HLA in healthy donors. Libraries were prepared by immunoSEQ multiplex PCR; TCRdb keeps only in-frame clonotypes and omits some of them. The table includes roughly 330,000 clones, about nine tenths detected once. Sequenced material: PBMCs. Receptors were obtained from a woman aged 30 to 39 in good health and CMV-seropositive.

The chain links TRBV30 to TRBJ1-4, with unresolved D. The CDR3 runs 13 residues. Germline V gives CDR1 GTSNPN, CDR2 SVGIG (reference sequence). V lost 6 bases to trimming and J lost 6 bases, with 14 bases between them. The chain's CDR3 is CACTNGFHEKLFF. CDR3 sequence (DNA): TGTGCCTGCACAAACGGCTTTCATGAAAAACTGTTTTTT.

For the CDR3, the DNA is TGCAGCGTTGGAGGACGGACTAGCGGGGAGACCCAGTACTTC. This encodes CSVGGRTSGETQYF. The chain has TRBV29-1 and TRBJ2-5, with TRBD2 matching 11 bases. This CDR3 has 14 amino acids. In germline, CDR1 is SQVTM, CDR2 ANQGSEA. V dropped 4 bases and J dropped 5; count of bases not matched to a gene: 6.

V and J are TRBV30 and TRBJ1-4; TRBD1 is a possible D gene (6 bases). V lost 2 bases to trimming and J lost 8 bases, with 15 bases between them. CDR1 and CDR2 (germline): GTSNPN, SVGIG (reference sequence). This CDR3 comprises 14 residues. Here the CDR3 reads CAWSFGGRREKLFF. CDR3 DNA sequence: TGTGCCTGGAGTTTCGGGGGGCGAAGGGAAAAACTGTTTTTT.

The chain has TRBV28 and TRBJ2-7; weak D call: TRBD2 (5 bases). CDR1 and CDR2 (germline): MDHEN, SYDVKM. The ends were cut back, 5 bases at V and 4 bases at J, with 15 bases in the middle. CDR3 length: 14 residues. CDR3 DNA sequence: TGTGCCAGCAGTCAGGACTTCGGGCTTTACGAGCAGTACTTC. Translating gives CASSQDFGLYEQYF.

CDR3 loop: CASGHGLQDRDTEAFF. CDR3 DNA: TGCGCCAGCGGCCACGGACTGCAGGACCGGGACACTGAAGCTTTCTTT. The V call is TRBV5-1, the J call TRBJ1-1; no reliable D call. The germline V gene encodes CDR1 SGHRS and CDR2 YFSETQ. Between the trimmed V and J ends, which lost 7 bases and 3 bases, there was a span of 22 bases. This CDR3 has 16 residues.

DNA of the CDR3: TGTGCCAGCTCGGGAGTAGCCAAAAACATTCAGTACTTC. Amino acids: CASSGVAKNIQYF. V is TRBV2 and J is TRBJ2-4; TRBD2 might be the D (6 bases). V shed 8 bases and J shed 0 bases, with 8 bases lying between them. The CDR3 sequence is 13 residues long. The germline CDR1 and CDR2 sequences are SNHLY and FYNNEI.

J is TRBJ2-3 and V is TRBV12-5; 10 positions match TRBD1. Germline V gene data show CDR1 as LGHNT and CDR2 as FRNRAP. Trimming at V came to 5 bases and at J to 4 bases, leaving 3 bases not matched to a gene. The CDR3 length is 14 residues. DNA of the CDR3: TGTGCTAGTGGTAACGGACAGGGGGCAGATACGCAGTATTTT. This codes for CASGNGQGADTQYF.

V and J are TRBV5-8 and TRBJ2-7; D possibly corresponds to TRBD1 (6 bases). Germline-derived CDR1 and CDR2 are SGHTS and YDEGEE. The V end was cut by 6 bases, the J end by 4 bases, with 20 bases between. This CDR3 has 15 residues. The CDR3 region is CASNSPGTLQYEQYF. Here the CDR3 DNA reads TGTGCCAGCAACTCCCCCGGGACACTGCAATACGAGCAGTACTTC.

This chain uses TRBV11-2 with TRBJ2-7, with TRBD2 identical over 8 bases. V was pared by 4 bases and J by 3 bases, with 5 bases of the junction left unmatched. Germline CDR1 SGHAT, CDR2 FQNNGV. The CDR3 has 14 residues. CDR3 amino acids: CASSSGLASYEQYF. Written as DNA, the CDR3 is TGTGCCAGCAGCTCCGGACTAGCTAGCTACGAGCAGTACTTC. Full variable domain (rest looked up from reference TRBV11-2 and TRBJ2-7): EAGVAQSPRYKIIEKRQSVAFWCNPISGHATLYWYQQILGQGPKLLIQFQNNGVVDDSQLPKDRFSAERLKGVDSTLKIQPAKLEDSAVYLCASSSGLASYEQYFGPGTRLTVT.

The chain links TRBV7-8 to TRBJ1-2, with D possibly TRBD1 on 6 matching bases. Germline V CDR1 and CDR2: SGHVS, FQNEAQ. Between the trimmed V and J ends, which lost 2 bases and 6 bases, there was a span of 16 bases. The CDR3 length is 15 residues. Here the CDR3 reads CASSLPRQAGDGYTF. CDR3 nucleotide sequence: TGTGCCAGCAGCTTACCGCGACAGGCGGGCGATGGCTACACCTTC.

The chain carries TRBV29-1 and TRBJ2-1; perhaps TRBD2 as D (7 bases). Per germline, CDR1 SQVTM and CDR2 ANQGSEA. The V end was cut by 3 bases, the J end by 5 bases, with 11 bases between. CDR3 length equals 13 residues. For the CDR3, the DNA is TGCAGCGTTGATGGGGGGGCTCACAATGAGCAGTTCTTC. This codes for CSVDGGAHNEQFF.

This clone showed up just a few times. This rearrangement joins TRBV19 to TRBJ2-7; unclear D gene. Germline V lookup: CDR1 LNHDA, CDR2 SQIVND (reference sequence). Trimming shortened V by 3 bases and J by 3 bases, and 9 bases separated the two germline ends. The CDR3 is 13 amino acids. The CDR3, as DNA: TGTGCCAGTAGTATTGGGCAGAACTACGAGCAGTACTTC. Residues: CASSIGQNYEQYF. Using reference TRBV19 and TRBJ2-7 for the parts outside the CDR3, the full variable domain is DGGITQSPKYLFRKEGQNVTLSCEQNLNHDAMYWYRQDPGQGLRLIYYSQIVNDFQKGDIAEGYSVSREKKESFPLTVTSAQKNPTAFYLCASSIGQNYEQYFGPGTRLTVT.

In nucleotides, the CDR3 is TGTGCCAGCAACCTGACAGGTACAGAATCGAGTGGGACCACTGAAGCTTTCTTT. Translation: CASNLTGTESSGTTEAFF. This chain uses TRBV14 with TRBJ1-1, with D tentatively TRBD1 (6 bases). Trimming removed 7 bases from V and 4 bases from J, with 28 bases in between. The germline gives CDR1 SGHDN, CDR2 FVKESK. The CDR3 contains 18 residues.

This rearrangement joins TRBV9 to TRBJ2-1; D might be TRBD2 (7 bases). V was trimmed by 3 bases and J by 4 bases, leaving 14 bases between them. Germline values: CDR1 SGDLS, CDR2 YYNGEE. The CDR3 totals 15 residues. CDR3 nucleotides: TGTGCCAGCAGCGAGGGGGGACTACCATACAATGAGCAGTTCTTC. As protein: CASSEGGLPYNEQFF.

The chain is built from TRBV30 and TRBJ2-4; D unresolved. V was pared by 0 bases and J by 0 bases, with 24 bases between. The CDR3 has 20 amino acids. From germline, CDR1 is GTSNPN and CDR2 SVGIG (reference sequence). The CDR3 region is CAWSVLGTFGPALAKNIQYF. CDR3 DNA: TGTGCCTGGAGTGTATTGGGTACCTTTGGCCCCGCTCTAGCCAAAAACATTCAGTACTTC.